This T cell receptor beta chain was recorded in a study of early T cells in non-severe SARS-CoV-2 infection. Per the germline V gene, CDR1 is SGHNT and CDR2 is YYREEE (reference sequence). The CDR3 is 15 residues long. Trimming removed 4 bases from V and 4 bases from J, with 18 bases in between. TCRdb itself ran the 5' RACE reads through MiXCR, one entry per CDR3 protein. The sample lists just under 60,000 distinct CDR3 sequences; more than 7% were seen once. This chain links TRBV5-4 with TRBJ2-7, with D possibly TRBD2 on 6 matching bases. Sequencing was done on a sample of whole blood. The origin of this receptor is an adult who was a healthcare worker with PCR-confirmed SARS-CoV-2 infection or an uninfected control (not recorded which). CDR3 sequence: CASSAGTVTQYEQYF. In nucleotides, the CDR3 is TGTGCCAGCAGCGCGGGGACGGTCACCCAGTACGAGCAGTACTTC.